Listed here is a single T cell receptor (beta chain). Its antigen is not identified. The source of the sample is a study of CD8 T cells in Susac syndrome. RNA, at about 0.45 to 1 ug, was reverse transcribed with random hexamers. The amplification used immunoSEQ multiplex PCR on TCR beta CDR3; it spanned 54 Vbeta and 13 Jbeta. TCRdb reprocessed the immunoSEQ multiplex PCR reads with MiXCR, giving one entry per CDR3 protein. The table lists 150,000 to 200,000 distinct CDR3 sequences, 80% to 95% of them singletons. Germline values: CDR1 SGHTA, CDR2 FQGTGA. The CDR3 is 14 residues long. V was clipped by 1 base and J by 3 bases, with 9 bases between them. Study-wide results and caveats: As acknowledged by the study, its TCR sequencing and HLA analysis included a relatively small number of individuals.

The authors sequenced TCR beta from blood CD8+ and CD4+ T cells. The TEMRA cells underwent FACS enrichment, while the CD8+ and CD4+ T cells underwent negative isolation. Sequencing used CD4+ T cells from PBMCs. This rearrangement joins TRBV7-3 to TRBJ2-5; D not certain. This sequence was found in a human donor in good health. Written as DNA, the CDR3 is TGTGCCAGCAGCTTAAAGGGCACCGAAGAGACCCAGTACTTC. This codes for CASSLKGTEETQYF.